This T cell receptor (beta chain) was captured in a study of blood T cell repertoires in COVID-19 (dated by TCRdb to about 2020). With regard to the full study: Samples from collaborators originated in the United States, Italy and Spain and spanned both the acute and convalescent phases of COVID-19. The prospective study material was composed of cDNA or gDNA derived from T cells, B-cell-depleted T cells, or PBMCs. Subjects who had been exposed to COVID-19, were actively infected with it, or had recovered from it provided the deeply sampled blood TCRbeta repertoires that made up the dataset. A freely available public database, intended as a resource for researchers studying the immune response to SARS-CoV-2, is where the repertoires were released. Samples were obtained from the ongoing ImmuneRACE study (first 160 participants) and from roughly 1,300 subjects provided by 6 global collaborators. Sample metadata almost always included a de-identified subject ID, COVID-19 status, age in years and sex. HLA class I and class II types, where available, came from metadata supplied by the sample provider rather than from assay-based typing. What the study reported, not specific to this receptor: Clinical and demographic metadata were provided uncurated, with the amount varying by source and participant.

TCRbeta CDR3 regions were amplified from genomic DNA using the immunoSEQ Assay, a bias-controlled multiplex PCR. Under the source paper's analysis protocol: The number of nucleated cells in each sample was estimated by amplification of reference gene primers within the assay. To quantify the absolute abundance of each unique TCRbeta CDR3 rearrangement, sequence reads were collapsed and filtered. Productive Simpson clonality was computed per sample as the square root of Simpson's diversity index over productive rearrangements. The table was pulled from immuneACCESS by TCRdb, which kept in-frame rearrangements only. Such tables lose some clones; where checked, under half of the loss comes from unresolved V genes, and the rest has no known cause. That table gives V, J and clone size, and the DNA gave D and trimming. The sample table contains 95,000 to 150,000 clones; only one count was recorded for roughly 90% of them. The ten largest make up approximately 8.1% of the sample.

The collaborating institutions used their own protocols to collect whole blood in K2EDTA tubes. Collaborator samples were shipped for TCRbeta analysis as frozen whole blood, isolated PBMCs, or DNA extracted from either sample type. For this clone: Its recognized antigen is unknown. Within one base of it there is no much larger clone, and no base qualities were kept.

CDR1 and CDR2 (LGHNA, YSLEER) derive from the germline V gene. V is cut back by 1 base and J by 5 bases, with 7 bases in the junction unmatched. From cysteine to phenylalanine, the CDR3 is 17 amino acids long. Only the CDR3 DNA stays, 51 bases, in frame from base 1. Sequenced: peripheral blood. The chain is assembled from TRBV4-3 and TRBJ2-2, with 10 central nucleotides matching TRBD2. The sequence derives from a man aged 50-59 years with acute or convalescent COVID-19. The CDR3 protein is CASSQGSGRAGTGELFF. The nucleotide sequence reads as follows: TGCGCCAGCAGCCAAGGAAGCGGGAGGGCCGGAACCGGGGAGCTGTTTTTT.